This is a list of T cell receptor beta chains from one sample in a study of T-cell memory formation after mild COVID-19. Each CDR3 protein is one row after TCRdb ran MiXCR on the 5' RACE reads. Seen here are roughly 340,000 distinct CDR3 sequences, 20% to 25% observed once, and the top ten hold 21%. The sample consisted of PBMCs or a T cell subset sorted from them (not recorded which). These TCRs come from a man aged 18 to 30 who had mild COVID-19 (a few samples of this study predate the infection). Cell type and time point are not known. The conserved cysteine and the conserved F or W are not part of the CDR3 here. The order of the fields is V gene, J gene, clone size, CDR3 protein. Clone size is shown for a subset of rows, as once, few, many or a class of expanded clone.

TRBV9	TRBJ1-1	-	ASSVVTGMNTEAF
TRBV5-1	TRBJ2-6	many	ASSSESAISGANVLT
TRBV12-3/TRBV12-4	TRBJ1-1	few	ASSLTWTGDTEAF
TRBV7-9	TRBJ2-3	few	ASRLVAGSTDTQY
TRBV5-1	TRBJ1-1	-	ASTSPRAANTEAF
TRBV12-3/TRBV12-4	TRBJ2-3	-	ASSRDRISTDTQY
TRBV29-1	TRBJ1-1	few	SVDRLTEAF
TRBV9	TRBJ2-7	many	ASSVAGRDYEQY
TRBV6-2/TRBV6-3	TRBJ2-3	-	ASSYRPLAGGADTQY
TRBV5-1	TRBJ2-3	many	ASSLRESPDTQY
TRBV3-1	TRBJ1-1	few	ASSQATVRATEAF
TRBV5-1	TRBJ2-3	few	ASSRPEDSTQY
TRBV7-2	TRBJ2-1	few	ASSLASGYEQF
TRBV7-9	TRBJ1-2	many	ASSQADRGNGYT
TRBV7-9	TRBJ1-6	-	ASSLGREYNSPLH
TRBV18	TRBJ2-3	few	ASSPNPGLRNTQY
TRBV5-1	TRBJ2-5	-	ASGGRASGETQY
TRBV5-1	TRBJ2-5	-	ASSWTGAQETQY
TRBV5-5	TRBJ2-4	few	ASSLRNAQGAKNIQY